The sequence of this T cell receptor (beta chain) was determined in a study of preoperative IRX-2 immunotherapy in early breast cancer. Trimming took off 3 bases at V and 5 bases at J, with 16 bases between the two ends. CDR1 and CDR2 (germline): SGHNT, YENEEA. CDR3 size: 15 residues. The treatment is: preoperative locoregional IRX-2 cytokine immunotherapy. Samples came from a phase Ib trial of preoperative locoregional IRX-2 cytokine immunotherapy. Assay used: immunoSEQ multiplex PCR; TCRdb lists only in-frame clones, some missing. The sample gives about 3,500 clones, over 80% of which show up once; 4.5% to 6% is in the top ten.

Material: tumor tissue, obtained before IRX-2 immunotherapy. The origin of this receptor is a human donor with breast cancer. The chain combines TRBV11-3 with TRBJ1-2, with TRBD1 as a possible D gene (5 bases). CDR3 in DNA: TGTGCCAGCAGCTTGGCCAGGACATACTCATATGGCTACACCTTC. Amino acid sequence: CASSLARTYSYGYTF.